This is a list of T cell receptor beta chains from one sample in a study of CD8+ T cells in alopecia areata. The protocol was immunoSEQ multiplex PCR, while the TCRdb copy is restricted to in-frame clones and leaves out a portion. Here the sample spans about 190,000 clones, around three fifths being singletons. The sequencing used CD4+ T cells sorted from blood, collected around week 49, from a patient treated with tofacitinib. All receptors come from a human donor with alopecia areata. The CDR3 runs from the conserved cysteine through the conserved F or W. D genes are given only for firm matches. Not all rows give a size; the values are once, few, many and, for expanded clones, a class.

TRBV30	TRBJ2-1	TRBD2	-	CAWSVGLAGSSYNEQFF	TGTGCCTGGAGTGTGGGACTAGCGGGGTCGTCATACAATGAGCAGTTCTTC
TRBV6-5	TRBJ1-1	-	-	CASSAGVAEAFF	TGTGCCAGCAGCGCGGGGGTGGCTGAAGCTTTCTTT
TRBV5-6	TRBJ2-6	-	-	CASSPGPKFSGANVLTF	TGTGCCAGCAGCCCCGGGCCCAAGTTCTCTGGGGCCAACGTCCTGACTTTC
TRBV30	TRBJ2-3	TRBD2	-	CAWYELAGGQYF	TGTGCCTGGTATGAACTAGCGGGGGGGCAGTATTTT
TRBV29-1	TRBJ2-4	TRBD1	few	CSVVMPGGTKNIQYF	TGCAGCGTTGTGATGCCAGGGGGTACCAAAAACATTCAGTACTTC
TRBV2	TRBJ2-5	TRBD2	-	CASTKTGTSTPETQYF	TGTGCCAGCACTAAGACCGGGACTAGCACTCCAGAGACCCAGTACTTC
TRBV30	TRBJ1-2	-	-	CAWNRQAGDYGYTF	TGTGCCTGGAATCGGCAGGCGGGAGACTATGGCTACACCTTC
TRBV29-1	TRBJ1-1	TRBD1	-	CSVGTGGHTEAFF	TGCAGCGTGGGGACAGGGGGCCACACTGAAGCTTTCTTT
TRBV25-1	TRBJ2-7	-	-	CASSERPKPYEQYF	TGTGCCAGCAGTGAACGCCCCAAGCCCTACGAGCAGTACTTC
TRBV5-1	TRBJ2-5	-	-	CASYGTGETQYF	TGCGCCAGCTACGGGACGGGCGAGACCCAGTACTTC
TRBV6-1	TRBJ1-2	-	-	CASSDVKGMYGYTF	TGTGCCAGCAGTGATGTTAAGGGGATGTATGGCTACACCTTC
TRBV4-3	TRBJ2-1	-	-	CASSHYFNPPGLVNEQFF	TGCGCCAGCAGCCACTACTTTAACCCCCCAGGTTTAGTGAATGAGCAGTTCTTC
TRBV29-1	TRBJ1-5	TRBD1	-	CSALGTGRNQPQHF	TGCAGCGCACTTGGGACAGGTAGGAATCAGCCCCAGCATTTT
TRBV10-3	TRBJ1-1	-	-	CAISQGYTEAFF	TGTGCCATCAGCCAGGGCTACACTGAAGCTTTCTTT
TRBV7-9	TRBJ1-5	TRBD1	-	CASSFFPGTGNQPQHF	TGTGCCAGCAGCTTTTTTCCCGGGACAGGGAATCAGCCCCAGCATTTT
TRBV20-1	TRBJ1-1	-	few	CSARLGNVAFF	TGCAGTGCTAGATTGGGAAACGTGGCTTTCTTT
TRBV5-1	TRBJ2-1	-	few	CASSLGVLLLGEQFF	TGCGCCAGCAGCTTGGGTGTGCTACTACTGGGGGAGCAGTTCTTC
TRBV13	TRBJ2-7	TRBD2	once	CASSPSGTYEQYF	TGTGCCAGCAGTCCTAGCGGAACTTACGAGCAGTACTTC
TRBV7-9	TRBJ2-7	-	-	CASSLVGGTRGYEQYF	TGTGCCAGCAGCTTAGTAGGGGGAACGCGGGGCTACGAGCAGTACTTC
TRBV30	TRBJ2-1	-	few	CATGRGNEQFF	TGTGCCACCGGGCGAGGCAATGAGCAGTTCTTC